This TCR beta chain came from a study of blood T cell repertoires in COVID-19 (dated by TCRdb to 2019 to 2021). Broadly, across the study: Samples from collaborators originated in the United States, Italy and Spain and spanned both the acute and convalescent phases of COVID-19. Where available, HLA class I and class II types were taken from metadata supplied by the sample provider and were not determined by assay-based typing. The prospective study material was composed of cDNA or gDNA derived from T cells, B-cell-depleted T cells, or PBMCs. The repertoires were released in a freely available public database meant as a resource for research on the immune response to SARS-CoV-2. The samples were drawn from two sources: the first 160 participants of the ongoing ImmuneRACE study, and 1,000 to 1,500 subjects contributed by 6 global collaborators. The sample metadata nearly always contained a de-identified subject ID, COVID-19 status, age in years and sex. Deeply sampled blood TCRbeta repertoires from subjects exposed to, actively infected with, or recovered from COVID-19 were included in the dataset. General conclusions and limits of the study: How much clinical and demographic metadata was included differed by source and by participant, and the metadata was provided uncurated.

Points on this clone: No cognate antigen has been identified for it. There are no base qualities to consult, and no much larger clone falls within one base.

Collaborating institutions collected whole blood in K2EDTA tubes following their own protocols. For TCRbeta analysis, collaborators shipped samples in one of three forms: frozen whole blood, isolated PBMCs, or DNA extracted from either of those sample types. V gives up 1 base and J gives up 2 bases, and the segment between their germline ends measures 11 bases. Reading the germline V gene gives CDR1 SGHTA and CDR2 FQGNSA. The CDR3, from cysteine to phenylalanine, totals 15 residues. The retained sequence is limited to the CDR3, 45 bases, with the frame set at the first base. TCRbeta CDR3 regions were amplified from genomic DNA using the immunoSEQ Assay, a bias-controlled multiplex PCR. As for the original processing: Nucleated cell counts per sample were estimated from amplification of reference gene primers within the assay. To quantify the absolute abundance of each unique TCRbeta CDR3 rearrangement, sequence reads were collapsed and filtered. For each sample, productive Simpson clonality was calculated as the square root of Simpson's diversity index over productive rearrangements. Here the immuneACCESS table is served through TCRdb, limited to in-frame sequences with V and J called. Missing clones are a known gap in these copies; in checked studies unresolved V genes cover under half, and the rest lacks a known reason. For V, J and clone size, that table is used; D and trimming come from the DNA. The sample table contains under 150,000 clones; only one count was recorded for about 80% of them. The top ten hold roughly 10% of the sample.

The V gene is TRBV7-2 and the J gene is TRBJ1-1, with the D gene uncertain. This sequence was found in a middle-aged man with active or convalescent COVID-19. The sequenced sample consisted of peripheral blood. The CDR3 protein sequence reads: CASSLDGQVNTEAFF. The sequenced DNA is TGTGCCAGCAGCTTAGATGGTCAGGTTAACACTGAAGCTTTCTTT.